One and the same sample provided the 14 T cell receptor beta chains below, sequenced in a study of shared clonotypes between healthy human individuals (dated by TCRdb to 2020 to 2022). CD8 naive samples were CD45RO-negative cells positively selected for CCR7, giving a CD45RA+CCR7+ population that excluded TemRA cells. The library was generated by the immunoSEQ multiplex PCR assay. Here the immuneACCESS table is served through TCRdb, limited to in-frame sequences with V and J called. Missing clones are a known gap in these copies; in checked studies unresolved V genes cover under half, and the rest lacks a known reason. This sample holds about 2.2 million clones; 93% were observed only once. In total, the top ten clones hold around 1.7% of the sample. The sample taken for sequencing was naive CD8+ T cells from PBMCs. The cell subset or site label on this specimen signifies: CD45RA+CCR7+. The receptor set was obtained from a man between 18 and 29 years old in good health. Some clones in this sample may be carry-over from other donors' samples.

This clone has a single count. V is TRBV7-9 and J is TRBJ2-7; possible D gene TRBD1, 6 bases. Between the trimmed V and J ends, which lost 1 base and 3 bases, there was a span of 13 bases. The CDR3 spans 15 residues. The germline V gene has CDR1 SEHNR and CDR2 FQNEAQ (reference sequence). This chain's CDR3 is CASSLESGQSYEQYF. DNA for the CDR3: TGTGCCAGCAGCTTAGAATCCGGACAGAGCTACGAGCAGTACTTC.

As DNA, the CDR3 is TGTGCCAGCAGTTTACTTGCGCACACCGGGGAGCTGTTTTTT. As protein: CASSLLAHTGELFF. The chain couples TRBV28 to TRBJ2-2; D unresolved. The CDR3 runs 14 residues. The ends were cut back, 2 bases at V and 3 bases at J, with 7 bases in the middle. CDR1 is MDHEN, CDR2 SYDVKM, per germline.

This clone was recorded a few times. The chain couples TRBV28 to TRBJ1-1, with D unresolved. This CDR3 spans 12 amino acids. CDR1 and CDR2 from the germline V gene are MDHEN and SYDVKM. Between the trimmed V and J ends, which lost 7 bases and 1 base, there was a span of 7 bases. The CDR3 bases are TGTGCCAGCAACAGCAAGAACACTGAAGCTTTCTTT. Translating it yields CASNSKNTEAFF.

This sequence joins TRBV28 and TRBJ2-6, with D perhaps TRBD1 (6 bases). V lost 3 bases and J 11 bases, leaving 20 bases between the germline ends. CDR3 length: 16 amino acids. Germline values: CDR1 MDHEN, CDR2 SYDVKM. CDR3 nucleotide sequence: TGTGCCAGCAGTTTTGCCAGGGGATTAATTGGGGACGTCCTGACTTTC. Translated, it gives CASSFARGLIGDVLTF.

This sequence joins TRBV27 and TRBJ2-7; the D gene is possibly TRBD2 (5 bases). Germline assignment: CDR1 MNHEY and CDR2 SMNVEV (reference sequence). Trimming pared 1 base from V and 0 bases from J, leaving 16 bases between. The CDR3 runs to 17 residues. Here the CDR3 DNA reads TGTGCCAGCAGTTTATTGCGCACGGGTGGACTCTCCTACGAGCAGTACTTC. Protein: CASSLLRTGGLSYEQYF.

This chain joins TRBV4-1 and TRBJ2-7; TRBD1 aligns across 11 bases. This CDR3 is built from 17 residues. Germline V lookup: CDR1 MGHRA, CDR2 YSYEKL. V dropped 1 base and J dropped 6; count of bases not matched to a gene: 11. The CDR3 DNA sequence: TGCGCCAGCAGCCAAGTTCGGACAGGGGGCGCCCCCTTCGAGCAGTACTTC. Its protein product is CASSQVRTGGAPFEQYF.

The V and J genes are TRBV28 and TRBJ2-1; TRBD2 matches at 11 bases. Trimming removed 0 bases from V and 7 bases from J; junction bases left unmatched: 5. Germline-derived CDR1 and CDR2 are MDHEN and SYDVKM. The CDR3 has 16 amino acids. CDR3 nucleotides: TGTGCCAGCAGTTTATGGCTAGCGGGAGGTCGAAATGAGCAGTTCTTC. Translating it yields CASSLWLAGGRNEQFF.

The rearrangement links TRBV28 to TRBJ1-2; possible D gene TRBD1, 5 bases. V lost 7 bases to trimming and J lost 3 bases, with 18 bases between them. CDR3 size: 15 residues. Germline V lookup: CDR1 MDHEN, CDR2 SYDVKM. The CDR3 bases are TGTGCCAGCACTATCTCGTCCGGGACCTACTATGGCTACACCTTC. It specifies CASTISSGTYYGYTF.

The chain joins TRBV9 to TRBJ2-3, with D uncertain. This CDR3 has 12 amino acids. Germline CDR1 reads SGDLS; CDR2 reads YYNGEE. V lost 2 bases and J lost 4, with 5 bases in between. CDR3: CASSVPPDTQYF. CDR3 nucleotide sequence: TGTGCCAGCAGCGTCCCACCAGATACGCAGTATTTT.

The chain combines TRBV4-3 with TRBJ2-6; D gene uncertain. The CDR3 runs to 15 residues. Germline assignment: CDR1 LGHNA and CDR2 YSLEER. Trimming took 2 bases from V and 0 from J, leaving 5 bases between them. The CDR3 DNA sequence: TGCGCCAGCAGCCAATCCCCCTCTGGGGCCAACGTCCTGACTTTC. Translating gives CASSQSPSGANVLTF.

The rearrangement joins TRBV4-1 to TRBJ2-7; the match to TRBD2 covers 8 bases. V lost 6 bases, J lost 4 bases, and 11 bases stayed unmatched. Germline V gene lookup returns CDR1 MGHRA and CDR2 YSYEKL. The CDR3 extends over 15 amino acids. The CDR3: CASSRMTSALYEQYF. The CDR3 DNA is TGCGCCAGCAGTCGAATGACTAGCGCGCTTTACGAGCAGTACTTC.

In DNA, the CDR3 is TGTGCCAGCAGCTTAGCCCTCCTTCCACAGGGTGTCGTGAGCAACGAGCAGTACTTC. Translating it yields CASSLALLPQGVVSNEQYF. This chain uses TRBV13 with TRBJ2-7, with TRBD1 as a possible D gene (6 bases). Germline CDR1 and CDR2: PRHDT and FYEKMQ (reference sequence). V was pared by 1 base and J by 5 bases, with 27 bases between. The CDR3 spans 19 residues.

The V gene is TRBV4-1, the J gene TRBJ1-4; tentatively, D is TRBD1 (5 bases). Per the germline V gene, CDR1 is MGHRA and CDR2 is YSYEKL. The CDR3 is 15 residues long. Trimming took 7 bases from V and 7 from J, leaving 19 bases between them. The CDR3 loop reads CASKGKVSEGEKLFF. Here the CDR3 DNA reads TGCGCCAGCAAGGGGAAGGTCTCGGAGGGTGAAAAACTGTTTTTT.

V is TRBV15 and J is TRBJ2-1; TRBD2 matches at 8 bases. V was pared by 4 bases and J by 4 bases, with 3 bases of the junction left unmatched. The CDR3 totals 14 residues. The germline CDR1 and CDR2 sequences are LNHNV and YYDKDF (reference sequence). CDR3 loop: CATSKVAGYNEQFF. The DNA for the CDR3 is TGTGCCACCAGCAAGGTAGCGGGATACAATGAGCAGTTCTTC.